This is a list of T cell receptor beta chains from one sample in a study of shared clonotypes between healthy human individuals. Only in-frame clones appear in the TCRdb table, and some are missing; sequencing was by immunoSEQ multiplex PCR. This table has millions of clones, 90% to 95% appearing once. The sequenced sample consisted of naive CD4+ T cells sorted from blood. The receptors here all came from a man younger than 35 in good health. The CDR3 runs from the conserved cysteine through the conserved F or W. Each record gives: J gene, D gene, V gene, CDR3 DNA, CDR3 protein. D genes are given only for firm matches.

>TRBJ1-3|.|TRBV6-1
TGTGCCAGCAGTTTAGGGACATACTCTGGAAACACCATATATTTT
CASSLGTYSGNTIYF
>TRBJ1-4|TRBD1|TRBV5-1
TGCGCCAGCAGCTCGGTGGGACAGGGCCGAATTAATGAAAAACTGTTTTTT
CASSSVGQGRINEKLFF
>TRBJ1-2|.|TRBV6-1
TGTGCCAGCAGTGAACAGGGGTCGGGTCGGTATGGCTACACCTTC
CASSEQGSGRYGYTF
>TRBJ1-1|.|TRBV7-9
TGTGCCAGCAGCTTGCGGGGAAACACTGAAGCTTTCTTT
CASSLRGNTEAFF
>TRBJ1-1|.|TRBV15
TGTGCCACCAGCAGAGAGAGGGGAACTGAAGCTTTCTTT
CATSRERGTEAFF
>TRBJ1-3|.|TRBV5-1
TGCGCCAGCAGCTTGGTACAGGGCCCTGGAAACACCATATATTTT
CASSLVQGPGNTIYF
>TRBJ2-1|.|TRBV11-2
TGTGCCAGCCTGACCTACAATGAGCAGTTCTTC
CASLTYNEQFF
>TRBJ1-4|.|TRBV7-2
TGTGCCAGCAGCTCCCACACAACCGAGGGGGAAAAACTGTTTTTT
CASSSHTTEGEKLFF
>TRBJ2-5|.|TRBV28
TGTGCCAGCAGTTTCGGACAAAGGTACCAAGAGACCCAGTACTTC
CASSFGQRYQETQYF
>TRBJ2-3|.|TRBV6-5
TGTGCCAGCAGTAGGACACGCACAGATACGCAGTATTTT
CASSRTRTDTQYF
>TRBJ2-1|.|TRBV27
TGTGCCAGCAGTTTGTGGGGCTGGGATGAGCAGTTCTTC
CASSLWGWDEQFF
>TRBJ1-4|.|TRBV5-1
TGCGCCAGCAGCTTGGTTACGGGTTTGAGAGAAAAACTGTTTTTT
CASSLVTGLREKLFF
>TRBJ2-3|TRBD2|TRBV5-1
TGCGCCAGCAGCTTGGCTCCTGGACTAGGAAGCACAGATACGCAGTATTTT
CASSLAPGLGSTDTQYF
>TRBJ1-1|TRBD1|TRBV4-1
TGCGCCAGCAGCCAAGATAGGGGACAGGTAAGGAACACTGAAGCTTTCTTT
CASSQDRGQVRNTEAFF
>TRBJ2-3|TRBD1|TRBV29-1
TGCAGCGTTGAAGATCCCGACAGGGTGGCAGATACGCAGTATTTT
CSVEDPDRVADTQYF